This T cell receptor (beta chain) was identified during a study of blood T cell repertoires in COVID-19. The repertoire was sequenced with immunoSEQ multiplex PCR; TCRdb's copy has only in-frame clones and lacks some. The sample shows about 240,000 clones, about 79% of them seen only once. CDR1 and CDR2 (germline): KGHSY, FQNENV. Trimming left V 2 bases short and J 4 bases short, with 3 bases between. CDR3 length equals 12 residues. The sequenced sample consisted of peripheral blood. This chain connects TRBV16 to TRBJ1-5, with no clear D. This TCR derives from an elderly woman with acute or convalescent COVID-19. As DNA, the CDR3 is TGTGCCAGCAGCCAAGAGAATCAGCCCCAGCATTTT. Translated, it gives CASSQENQPQHF.